The 2 T cell receptor beta chains presented below share a single source sample, sequenced in a study of T cell clonality in common variable immunodeficiency. TCRdb's table, derived via immunoSEQ multiplex PCR, lists solely in-frame clones and lacks some. Sampling found approximately 50,000 clones, none seen once. Specimen: peripheral blood mononuclear cells. The receptors were gathered from a person aged 18 to 69 in good health.

This clone came up many times. Compared with germline, one end of the junction differs, possibly owing to a read error. The CDR3 end lies 3 residues beyond the end of the read and is filled in from the germline J gene. The chain couples TRBV10-3 to TRBJ1-3, with D uncertain. Germline loops: CDR1 ENHRY, CDR2 SYGVKD. This CDR3 region has 12 residues. The DNA read from the CDR3 is TGTGCCGTCAGTGACGCTGGAAACACC. This codes for CAVSDAGNT. The whole CDR3 protein reads CAVSDAGNTIYF.

This clone was seen at least ten times. The CDR3 extends 3 residues past the end of the read, so its final part is completed from the germline J gene. V usage is TRBV20-1 and J usage is TRBJ2-7; 7 nucleotides match TRBD1. V shed 4 bases and J 6 bases; nucleotides not matched to a gene: 3. This CDR3 has 11 amino acids. The germline CDR1 and CDR2 sequences are DFQATT and SNEGSKA (reference sequence). The CDR3 sequence is CSAKTGLEQYF. CDR3 DNA (partial): TGCAGTGCTAAGACAGGGCTCGAG.